These T cell receptor beta chains were read from a single sample in a study of T cell responses to AZD1222 COVID-19 vaccine. Profiled with immunoSEQ multiplex PCR; TCRdb holds only in-frame clones, not every one. Of 150,000 to 200,000 clones in the sample, 90% to 95% were seen once. Here the sequenced sample was peripheral blood, taken on day 0 of AZD1222 vaccination. Receptors originate from an adult in good health. Both conserved end residues are trimmed from each CDR3. Clone size appears in some rows only: once, few, many, or a class for an expanded clone.

CDR3: ASSRRTNTEAF; length: 11; J: TRBJ1-1; size: .; V: TRBV5-6
CDR3: ASSRTEPTEAF; length: 11; J: TRBJ1-1; size: .; V: TRBV2
CDR3: ASNPEGQGNTEAF; length: 13; J: TRBJ1-1; size: .; V: TRBV27
CDR3: ASTPGFSNTEAF; length: 12; J: TRBJ1-1; size: .; V: TRBV5-1
CDR3: ASSFRAGVSGAF; length: 12; J: TRBJ1-1; size: .; V: TRBV27
CDR3: ASSPGGLLGPGELF; length: 14; J: TRBJ2-2; size: .; V: TRBV4-2
CDR3: ASSLRGTGMVTQY; length: 13; J: TRBJ2-5; size: .; V: TRBV5-1
CDR3: ASSPVGGEKLF; length: 11; J: TRBJ1-4; size: few; V: TRBV28
CDR3: ASSLGGVHYGYT; length: 12; J: TRBJ1-2; size: once; V: TRBV5-4
CDR3: ASSQQGADYGYT; length: 12; J: TRBJ1-2; size: .; V: TRBV3-1/TRBV3-2
CDR3: ASSGGTEFYEQY; length: 12; J: TRBJ2-7; size: .; V: TRBV2
CDR3: SVARGAEKLF; length: 10; J: TRBJ1-4; size: .; V: TRBV29-1
CDR3: ASSHHERGTLWETQY; length: 15; J: TRBJ2-5; size: .; V: TRBV4-1
CDR3: ASSQDGTRYEQY; length: 12; J: TRBJ2-7; size: .; V: TRBV3-1/TRBV3-2
CDR3: SVQGDPGQDLDTQY; length: 14; J: TRBJ2-3; size: .; V: TRBV29-1
CDR3: ASSSTGTGWNLYNSPLH; length: 17; J: TRBJ1-6; size: many; V: TRBV6-2/TRBV6-3
CDR3: ASSLFQVGVSSEAF; length: 14; J: TRBJ1-1; size: .; V: TRBV2
CDR3: ASSYEGTGEAF; length: 11; J: TRBJ1-1; size: .; V: TRBV6-5
CDR3: ASSGRDRAYGYT; length: 12; J: TRBJ1-2; size: .; V: TRBV27
CDR3: ASRWSFQKPQH; length: 11; J: TRBJ1-5; size: .; V: TRBV2
CDR3: ASSTGVNTEAF; length: 11; J: TRBJ1-1; size: .; V: TRBV6-2/TRBV6-3
CDR3: ASSYSVLSNYGYT; length: 13; J: TRBJ1-2; size: .; V: TRBV6-5
CDR3: ASSQMNTEAF; length: 10; J: TRBJ1-1; size: .; V: TRBV6-5
CDR3: ASSPSPPAGGNEQF; length: 14; J: TRBJ2-1; size: .; V: TRBV18
CDR3: ASSPTGAYSYNEQF; length: 14; J: TRBJ2-1; size: .; V: TRBV18
CDR3: AWSTGGETQY; length: 10; J: TRBJ2-5; size: once; V: TRBV30
CDR3: ASNARNEKLF; length: 10; J: TRBJ1-4; size: .; V: TRBV7-9
CDR3: ASSPRAESRETQY; length: 13; J: TRBJ2-5; size: .; V: TRBV5-4
CDR3: ASSLFSTSPYGYT; length: 13; J: TRBJ1-2; size: .; V: TRBV5-6
CDR3: ASSSLATNEKLF; length: 12; J: TRBJ1-4; size: .; V: TRBV27
CDR3: ASSLWTGVTYEQY; length: 13; J: TRBJ2-7; size: .; V: TRBV5-6
CDR3: ATSEVYGVEQF; length: 11; J: TRBJ2-1; size: .; V: TRBV24-1
CDR3: ASSYSRQSTNEKLF; length: 14; J: TRBJ1-4; size: .; V: TRBV6-5
CDR3: ASSQGRGHSGNTIY; length: 14; J: TRBJ1-3; size: .; V: TRBV5-4
CDR3: ASSPDRDPSYEQY; length: 13; J: TRBJ2-7; size: .; V: TRBV5-6
CDR3: ASSQGGGRSGANVLT; length: 15; J: TRBJ2-6; size: .; V: TRBV4-1
CDR3: ASSPSASSGNTIY; length: 13; J: TRBJ1-3; size: .; V: TRBV18
CDR3: ASSLAWSGDEQY; length: 12; J: TRBJ2-7; size: .; V: TRBV27
CDR3: ATLGPEVVEKLF; length: 12; J: TRBJ1-4; size: .; V: TRBV5-6
CDR3: ASSDKIEDRYYGYT; length: 14; J: TRBJ1-2; size: .; V: TRBV5-6
CDR3: ASRTSGGSTDTQY; length: 13; J: TRBJ2-3; size: once; V: TRBV2
CDR3: ASSEQGDGTEAF; length: 12; J: TRBJ1-1; size: .; V: TRBV2
CDR3: AWRLGTATEAF; length: 11; J: TRBJ1-1; size: .; V: TRBV30
CDR3: ASGRQGYSNEKLF; length: 13; J: TRBJ1-4; size: .; V: TRBV5-8
CDR3: SASQPGNTEAF; length: 11; J: TRBJ1-1; size: .; V: TRBV20-1
CDR3: ASSEALGQGAAF; length: 12; J: TRBJ1-1; size: .; V: TRBV6-1
CDR3: ATSLKGEKLF; length: 10; J: TRBJ1-4; size: .; V: TRBV24-1
CDR3: ASSLDGLSGELF; length: 12; J: TRBJ2-2; size: .; V: TRBV11-2
CDR3: ASSESPSYGYT; length: 11; J: TRBJ1-2; size: few; V: TRBV10-2
CDR3: ASSLVAGGMNEQF; length: 13; J: TRBJ2-1; size: .; V: TRBV5-1